This T cell receptor beta chain was captured in a study of blood T cell repertoires in COVID-19. Repertoires were generated with immunoSEQ multiplex PCR, while TCRdb's copy carries only in-frame clones and drops some. The sample holds 72,000 or so clones, 75% to 95% seen once. V shed 3 bases and J 4 bases; nucleotides not matched to a gene: 9. Germline CDR1 and CDR2: SGHRS and YFSETQ. The CDR3 contains 17 residues. This clone was detected only once. The sequencing input was peripheral blood. The V gene is TRBV5-1, the J gene TRBJ2-5, with 13 bases matching TRBD2. The clonotype originates from a woman older than 75 with acute or convalescent COVID-19. The CDR3 loop is CASSSGLAGALAETQYF. The CDR3 DNA follows: TGCGCCAGCAGCTCAGGACTAGCGGGGGCGCTGGCAGAGACCCAGTACTTC. Based on the CDR3 plus reference TRBV5-1 and TRBJ2-5, the full variable domain is KAGVTQTPRYLIKTRGQQVTLSCSPISGHRSVSWYQQTPGQGLQFLFEYFSETQRNKGNFPGRFSGRQFSNSRSEMNVSTLELGDSALYLCASSSGLAGALAETQYFGPGTRLLVL.